Below are 5 T cell receptor beta chains sequenced from a single sample in a study of shared clonotypes between healthy human individuals (TCRdb year 2020). Libraries were prepared through the immunoSEQ multiplex PCR assay. Sourced from immuneACCESS, this table was stored by TCRdb with only in-frame sequences that have V and J called. A share of the clones is absent; for the studies checked, an unresolved V gene accounts for under half, and the remainder has no known explanation. This sample comprises hundreds of thousands of clones, 90% to 96% of them detected only once. Less than 0.06% of the sample goes to the ten largest clones. Material: naive CD4+ T cells sorted from blood. Read against the paper, the sample's cell subset or site label means: CD45RA+ positively selected. Every receptor here comes from a woman in her 30s in good health.

The rearrangement uses TRBV2 and TRBJ2-1; the D gene is possibly TRBD2 (5 bases). The CDR3 is 15 amino acids. The germline V and J ends were trimmed by 6 bases and 2 bases, with 14 bases remaining between them. CDR1 SNHLY and CDR2 FYNNEI come from the germline V gene. The CDR3 region is CASSESGLTYNEQFF. CDR3 DNA sequence: TGTGCCAGCAGCGAGAGCGGACTGACCTACAATGAGCAGTTCTTC.

J is TRBJ2-4 and V is TRBV6-1, with 8 bases matching TRBD1. The germline CDR1 and CDR2 sequences are MNHNS and SASEGT. V trimming: 3 bases; J trimming: 1 base; junction bases outside the gene matches: 2. CDR3 length: 15 residues. CDR3 nucleotide sequence: TGTGCCAGCAGTGACAGGGGGCTGGCCAAAAACATTCAGTACTTC. Residues: CASSDRGLAKNIQYF.

The V gene is TRBV4-2, the J gene TRBJ2-5; TRBD2 is a possible D gene (5 bases). The germline V gene has CDR1 LGHNA and CDR2 YNFKEQ. This CDR3 is 13 amino acids long. With 5 bases removed from V and 2 bases from J, the gap between germline ends came to 9 bases. The CDR3 protein is CASSTRGQETQYF. The CDR3 DNA reads as TGTGCCAGCAGCACCCGGGGACAAGAGACCCAGTACTTC.

As concerns this clone: The same CDR3 arises from other DNA sequences in this sample as well. J is TRBJ2-1 and V is TRBV18, with a possible D match to TRBD1 (5 bases). The CDR3 sequence is 14 residues long. The germline CDR1 and CDR2 sequences are KGHSH and LQKENI. V gave up 1 base and J gave up 6 bases, with 10 bases separating them. As DNA, the CDR3 is TGTGCCAGCTCACCACAAACAGGAAGCAATGAGCAGTTCTTC. Translated, it gives CASSPQTGSNEQFF.

The chain recombines TRBV7-9 with TRBJ1-5; D is perhaps TRBD1 (5 bases). CDR1 is SEHNR and CDR2 is FQNEAQ in the germline V gene (reference sequence). V dropped 3 bases and J dropped 2 bases, with 17 bases sitting between them. The CDR3 has 17 residues. The CDR3 bases are TGTGCCAGCAGCTTGGGGGTCGGGGTGGAGGGCAATCAGCCCCAGCATTTT. Translating it yields CASSLGVGVEGNQPQHF.